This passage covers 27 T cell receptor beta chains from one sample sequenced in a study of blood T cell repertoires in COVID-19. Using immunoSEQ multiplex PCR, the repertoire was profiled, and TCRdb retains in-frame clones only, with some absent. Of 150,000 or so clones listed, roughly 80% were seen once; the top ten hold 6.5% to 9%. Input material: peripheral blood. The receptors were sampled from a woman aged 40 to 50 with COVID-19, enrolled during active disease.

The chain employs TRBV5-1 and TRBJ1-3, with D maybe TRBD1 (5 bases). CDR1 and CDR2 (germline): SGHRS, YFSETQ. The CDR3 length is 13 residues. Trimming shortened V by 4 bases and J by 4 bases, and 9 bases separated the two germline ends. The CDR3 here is CASSETAGNTIYF. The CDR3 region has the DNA TGCGCCAGCAGCGAGACAGCAGGAAACACCATATATTTT.

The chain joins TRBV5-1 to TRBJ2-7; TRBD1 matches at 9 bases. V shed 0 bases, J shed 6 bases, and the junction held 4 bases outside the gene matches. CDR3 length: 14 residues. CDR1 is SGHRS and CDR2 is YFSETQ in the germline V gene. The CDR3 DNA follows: TGCGCCAGCAGCTTGGTGGACAGGGGAGGCGAGCAGTACTTC. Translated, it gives CASSLVDRGGEQYF.

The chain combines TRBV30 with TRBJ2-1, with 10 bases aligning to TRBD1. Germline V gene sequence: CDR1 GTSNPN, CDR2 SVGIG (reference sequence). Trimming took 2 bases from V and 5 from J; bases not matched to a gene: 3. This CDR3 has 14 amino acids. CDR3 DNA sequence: TGTGCCTGGAGTTTGGGACAGGGGAACAATGAGCAGTTCTTC. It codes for CAWSLGQGNNEQFF.

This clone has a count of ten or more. The CDR3, as DNA: TGTGCCAGCAGTCCCGGGACAGGGGGCTATGGCTACACCTTC. It translates to CASSPGTGGYGYTF. This chain joins TRBV6-6 and TRBJ1-2; TRBD1 matches 11 bases. This CDR3 comprises 14 residues. Germline V gives CDR1 MNHNY, CDR2 SVGAGI (reference sequence). The ends lost 5 bases at V and 4 bases at J; junction bases unmatched: 3.

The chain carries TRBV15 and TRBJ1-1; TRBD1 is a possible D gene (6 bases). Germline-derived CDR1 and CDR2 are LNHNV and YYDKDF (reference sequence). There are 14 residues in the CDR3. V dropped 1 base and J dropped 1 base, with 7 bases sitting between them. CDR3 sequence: CATSRGTANTEAFF. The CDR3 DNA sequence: TGTGCCACCAGCAGAGGGACAGCGAACACTGAAGCTTTCTTT.

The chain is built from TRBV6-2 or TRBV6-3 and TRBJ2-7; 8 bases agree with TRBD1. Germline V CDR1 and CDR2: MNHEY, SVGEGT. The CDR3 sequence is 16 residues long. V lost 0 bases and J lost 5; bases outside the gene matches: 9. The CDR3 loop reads CASSYSRGQVFHEQYV. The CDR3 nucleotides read TGTGCCAGCAGTTACTCGAGGGGACAGGTTTTCCACGAGCAGTACGTC.

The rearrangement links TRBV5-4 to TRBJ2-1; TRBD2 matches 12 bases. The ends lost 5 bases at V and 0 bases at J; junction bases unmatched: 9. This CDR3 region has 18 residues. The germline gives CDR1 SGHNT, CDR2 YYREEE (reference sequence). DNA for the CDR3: TGTGCCAGCAGTTCCGGGACTAGCGGGCCGAGCTCCTACAATGAGCAGTTCTTC. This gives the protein CASSSGTSGPSSYNEQFF.

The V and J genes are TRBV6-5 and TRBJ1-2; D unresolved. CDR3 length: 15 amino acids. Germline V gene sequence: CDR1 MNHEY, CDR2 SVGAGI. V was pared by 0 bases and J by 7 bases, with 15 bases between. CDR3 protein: CASSYSITGPGGYTF. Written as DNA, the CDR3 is TGTGCCAGCAGTTACTCGATAACCGGCCCGGGTGGCTACACCTTC.

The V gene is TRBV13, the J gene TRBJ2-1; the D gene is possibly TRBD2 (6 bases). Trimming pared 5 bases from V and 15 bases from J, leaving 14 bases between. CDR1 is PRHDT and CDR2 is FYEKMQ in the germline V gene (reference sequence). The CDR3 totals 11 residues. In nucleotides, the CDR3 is TGTGCCAGCAGCCAAGCGGGCCTGTCGTTCTTC. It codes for CASSQAGLSFF.

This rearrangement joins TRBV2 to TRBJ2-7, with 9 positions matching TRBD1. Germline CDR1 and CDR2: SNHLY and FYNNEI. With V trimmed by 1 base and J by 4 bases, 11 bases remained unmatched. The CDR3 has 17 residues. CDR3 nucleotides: TGTGCCAGCAGTGAAGAGGACAGGGGCCCCCTTTGGTACGAGCAGTACGTC. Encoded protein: CASSEEDRGPLWYEQYV.

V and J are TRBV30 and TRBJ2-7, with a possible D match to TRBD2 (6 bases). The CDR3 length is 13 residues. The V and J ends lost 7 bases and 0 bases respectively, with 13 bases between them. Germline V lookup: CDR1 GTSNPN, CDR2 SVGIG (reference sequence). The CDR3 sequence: CASDRESSYEQYF. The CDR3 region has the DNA TGTGCCTCAGACCGGGAGAGCTCCTACGAGCAGTACTTC.

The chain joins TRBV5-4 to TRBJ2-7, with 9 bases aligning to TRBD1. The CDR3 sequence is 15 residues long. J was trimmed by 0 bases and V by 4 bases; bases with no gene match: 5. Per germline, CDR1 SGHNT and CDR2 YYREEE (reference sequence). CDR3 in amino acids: CASSVDRGSSYEQYF. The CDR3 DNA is TGTGCCAGCAGCGTAGACAGGGGGAGCTCCTACGAGCAGTACTTC.

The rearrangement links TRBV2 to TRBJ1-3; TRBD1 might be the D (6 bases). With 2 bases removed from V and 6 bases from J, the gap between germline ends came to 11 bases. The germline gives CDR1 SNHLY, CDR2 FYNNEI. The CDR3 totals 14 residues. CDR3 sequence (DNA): TGTGCCAGCAGTGAATTTGGGGGCGAAAACACCATATATTTT. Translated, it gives CASSEFGGENTIYF.

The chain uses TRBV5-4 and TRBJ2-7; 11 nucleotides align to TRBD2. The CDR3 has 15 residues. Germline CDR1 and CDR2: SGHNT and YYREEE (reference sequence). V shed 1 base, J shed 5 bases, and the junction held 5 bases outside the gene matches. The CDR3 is CASSLWVAGGHEQYF. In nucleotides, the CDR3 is TGTGCCAGCAGCTTGTGGGTAGCGGGAGGGCACGAGCAGTACTTC.

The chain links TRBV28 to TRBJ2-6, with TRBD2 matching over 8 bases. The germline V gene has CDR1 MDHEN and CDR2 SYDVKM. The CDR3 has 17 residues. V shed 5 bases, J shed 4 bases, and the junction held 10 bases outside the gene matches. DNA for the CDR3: TGTGCCAGCAGTCCCGAAACGGGAGGGGTGGGGGCCAACGTCCTGACTTTC. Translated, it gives CASSPETGGVGANVLTF.

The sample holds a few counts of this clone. The DNA for the CDR3 is TGCGCCAGCAGCCCCCGGGACAGGGACTACGAGCAGTACTTC. Its translation: CASSPRDRDYEQYF. V usage is TRBV5-1 and J usage is TRBJ2-7; TRBD1 matches at 9 bases. V shed 4 bases, J shed 3 bases, and the junction held 5 bases outside the gene matches. CDR3 length equals 14 residues. CDR1 and CDR2 from the germline V gene are SGHRS and YFSETQ.

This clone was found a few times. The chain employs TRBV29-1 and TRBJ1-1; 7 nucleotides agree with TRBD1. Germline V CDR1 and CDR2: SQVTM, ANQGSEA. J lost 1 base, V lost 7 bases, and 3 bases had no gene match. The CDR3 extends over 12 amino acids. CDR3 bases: TGCAGCGGCCGACAGGGGAACACTGAAGCTTTCTTT. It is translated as CSGRQGNTEAFF. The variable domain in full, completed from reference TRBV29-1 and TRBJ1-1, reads SAVISQKPSRDICQRGTSLTIQCQVDSQVTMMFWYRQQPGQSLTLIATANQGSEATYESGFVIDKFPISRPNLTFSTLTVSNMSPEDSSIYLCSGRQGNTEAFFGQGTRLTVV.

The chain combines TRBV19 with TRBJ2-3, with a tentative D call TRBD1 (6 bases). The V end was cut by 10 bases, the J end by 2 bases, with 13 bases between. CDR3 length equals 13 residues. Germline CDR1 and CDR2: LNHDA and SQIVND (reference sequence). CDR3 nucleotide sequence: TGTGCCACCGGAACAGGGACCACAGATACGCAGTATTTT. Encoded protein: CATGTGTTDTQYF. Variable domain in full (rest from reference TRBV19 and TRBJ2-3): DGGITQSPKYLFRKEGQNVTLSCEQNLNHDAMYWYRQDPGQGLRLIYYSQIVNDFQKGDIAEGYSVSREKKESFPLTVTSAQKNPTAFYLCATGTGTTDTQYFGPGTRLTVL.

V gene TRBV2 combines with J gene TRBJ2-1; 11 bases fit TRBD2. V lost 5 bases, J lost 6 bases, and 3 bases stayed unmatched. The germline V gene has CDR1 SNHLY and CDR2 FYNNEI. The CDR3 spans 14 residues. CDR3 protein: CASSPGLAGNEQFF. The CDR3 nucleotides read TGTGCCAGCAGTCCCGGACTAGCGGGCAATGAGCAGTTCTTC.

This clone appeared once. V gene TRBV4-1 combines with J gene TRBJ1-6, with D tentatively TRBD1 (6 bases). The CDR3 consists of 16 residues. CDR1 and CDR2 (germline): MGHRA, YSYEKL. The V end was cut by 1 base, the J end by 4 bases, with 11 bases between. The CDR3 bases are TGCGCCAGCAGCCAAGGAGGCAGGGGTTATAATTCACCCCTCCACTTT. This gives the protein CASSQGGRGYNSPLHF.

The CDR3 region is CASSRQGVGDGYTF. The CDR3 DNA follows: TGTGCCAGCAGCCGACAGGGGGTTGGAGATGGCTACACCTTC. The rearrangement joins TRBV6-6 to TRBJ1-2, with 9 bases that match TRBD1. The CDR3 is made up of 14 amino acids. The germline V gene encodes CDR1 MNHNY and CDR2 SVGAGI (reference sequence). With 6 bases clipped from V and 6 bases from J, the junction kept 8 bases outside the gene matches.

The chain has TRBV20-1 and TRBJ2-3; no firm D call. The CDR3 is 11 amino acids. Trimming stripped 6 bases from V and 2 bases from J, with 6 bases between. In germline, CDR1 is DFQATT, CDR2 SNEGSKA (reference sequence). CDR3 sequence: CSAQITDTQYF. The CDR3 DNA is TGCAGTGCACAAATCACAGATACGCAGTATTTT.

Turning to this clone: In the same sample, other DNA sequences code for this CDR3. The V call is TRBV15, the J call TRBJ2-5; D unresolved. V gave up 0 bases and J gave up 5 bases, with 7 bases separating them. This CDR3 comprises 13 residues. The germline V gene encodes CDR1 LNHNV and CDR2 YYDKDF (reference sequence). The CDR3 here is CATSRDLRETQYF. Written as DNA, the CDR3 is TGTGCCACCAGCAGAGATTTGAGGGAGACCCAGTACTTC.

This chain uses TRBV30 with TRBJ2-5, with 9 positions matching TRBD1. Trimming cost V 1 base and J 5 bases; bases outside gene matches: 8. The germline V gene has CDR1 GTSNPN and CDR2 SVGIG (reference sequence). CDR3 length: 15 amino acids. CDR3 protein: CAWSGTGGLGETQYF. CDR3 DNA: TGTGCCTGGAGTGGAACAGGGGGCTTGGGTGAGACCCAGTACTTC.

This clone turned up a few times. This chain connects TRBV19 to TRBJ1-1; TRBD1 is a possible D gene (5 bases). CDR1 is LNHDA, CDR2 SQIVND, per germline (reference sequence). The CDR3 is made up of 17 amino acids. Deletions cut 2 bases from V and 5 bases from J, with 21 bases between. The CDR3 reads CASSITPLLPGMTEAFF. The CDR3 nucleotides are TGTGCCAGTAGTATAACCCCCCTCCTCCCAGGGATGACTGAAGCTTTCTTT.

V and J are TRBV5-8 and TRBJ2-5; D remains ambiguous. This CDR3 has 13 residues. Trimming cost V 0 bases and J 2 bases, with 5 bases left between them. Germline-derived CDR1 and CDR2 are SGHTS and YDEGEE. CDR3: CASSLGQQETQYF. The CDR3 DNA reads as TGTGCCAGCAGCTTGGGCCAGCAAGAGACCCAGTACTTC.

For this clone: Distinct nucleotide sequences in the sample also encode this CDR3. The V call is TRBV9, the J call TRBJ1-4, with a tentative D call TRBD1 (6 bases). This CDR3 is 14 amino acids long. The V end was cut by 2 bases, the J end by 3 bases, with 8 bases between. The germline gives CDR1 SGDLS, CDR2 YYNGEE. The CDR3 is CASSVAGANEKLFF. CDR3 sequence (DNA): TGTGCCAGCAGCGTGGCAGGGGCTAATGAAAAACTGTTTTTT.